A single sample is the source of the 15 T cell receptor beta chains below, sequenced in a study of OX40 agonist ivuxolimab in advanced cancers. Libraries were prepared by immunoSEQ multiplex PCR; TCRdb keeps only in-frame clonotypes and omits some of them. The profile covers under 95,000 clones, with roughly nine tenths appearing a single time and approximately 1.5% taken by the ten largest. The sample here was CD4+ or CD8+ T cells sorted from blood, taken in a trial of the OX40 agonist ivuxolimab. All receptors come from an adult with an advanced solid tumor such as melanoma, head and neck, liver or kidney cancer.

A single count supports this clone. The rearrangement joins TRBV19 to TRBJ1-1; TRBD1 matches 10 bases. This CDR3 is 15 amino acids long. CDR1 and CDR2 from the germline V gene are LNHDA and SQIVND (reference sequence). Trimming at V came to 10 bases and at J to 3 bases, leaving 11 bases not matched to a gene. The CDR3 DNA sequence: TGTGCCACCCTCTGGGACAGGGGAGGGGACACTGAAGCTTTCTTT. Protein product: CATLWDRGGDTEAFF.

J is TRBJ2-5 and V is TRBV5-4; D is uncertain. CDR1 and CDR2 from the germline V gene are SGHNT and YYREEE (reference sequence). The CDR3 totals 14 residues. V was trimmed by 9 bases and J by 4 bases, leaving 19 bases between them. CDR3 DNA sequence: TGTGCCACCTCGACGGGCCAGCTACGAGAGACCCAGTACTTC. Amino acids: CATSTGQLRETQYF.

This clone came up a few times. The chain joins TRBV19 to TRBJ2-3, with TRBD1 identical over 8 bases. Germline loops: CDR1 LNHDA, CDR2 SQIVND (reference sequence). The CDR3 has 16 residues. V trimming: 6 bases; J trimming: 3 bases; junction bases outside the gene matches: 11. The CDR3 sequence is CASSLTGGRGTDTQYF. As DNA, the CDR3 is TGTGCCAGTAGCCTTACAGGGGGGCGAGGGACAGATACGCAGTATTTT.

This clone was detected only once. The chain is built from TRBV18 and TRBJ1-1; possible D gene TRBD1, 5 bases. The CDR3 is made up of 13 amino acids. CDR1 is KGHSH and CDR2 is LQKENI in the germline V gene. Trimming stripped 2 bases from V and 6 bases from J, with 10 bases between. The CDR3 sequence: CASSPIRDPEAFF. For the CDR3, the DNA is TGTGCCAGCTCACCAATCAGGGATCCTGAAGCTTTCTTT. The whole variable domain, filled in from reference TRBV18 and TRBJ1-1, reads NAGVMQNPRHLVRRRGQEARLRCSPMKGHSHVYWYRQLPEEGLKFMVYLQKENIIDESGMPKERFSAEFPKEGPSILRIQQVVRGDSAAYFCASSPIRDPEAFFGQGTRLTVV.

This clone has a count of ten or more. This chain's CDR3 is CASSQEGTGSYQPQHF. CDR3 DNA sequence: TGCGCCAGCAGCCAAGAGGGGACAGGGAGTTACCAGCCCCAGCATTTT. The chain recombines TRBV4-1 with TRBJ1-5, with 9 bases identical to TRBD1. The CDR3 extends over 16 amino acids. Germline lookup yields CDR1 MGHRA and CDR2 YSYEKL. The ends lost 0 bases at V and 7 bases at J; junction bases unmatched: 7.

V and J are TRBV7-9 and TRBJ2-2; no reliable D call. V shed 2 bases and J shed 5 bases, with 12 bases lying between them. CDR1 is SEHNR and CDR2 is FQNEAQ in the germline V gene (reference sequence). The CDR3 is made up of 15 amino acids. The CDR3, as DNA: TGTGCCAGCAGCTTATCCCAGCTTGGAACCGGGGAGCTGTTTTTT. It yields the protein CASSLSQLGTGELFF.

The chain has TRBV2 and TRBJ2-1, with 11 positions matching TRBD1. Per germline, CDR1 SNHLY and CDR2 FYNNEI. J was trimmed by 6 bases and V by 7 bases; bases with no gene match: 5. The CDR3 spans 14 residues. The CDR3 DNA reads TGTGCCAGCAATGGACAGGGGGCATTCAATGAGCAGTTCTTC. It specifies CASNGQGAFNEQFF.

The rearrangement joins TRBV4-1 to TRBJ1-3; perhaps TRBD1 as D (5 bases). V lost 1 base to trimming and J lost 0 bases, with 16 bases between them. The CDR3 consists of 18 residues. Looked up from germline, CDR1 is MGHRA and CDR2 is YSYEKL. CDR3 protein: CASSQVDWGLASGNTIYF. The CDR3 nucleotides are TGCGCCAGCAGCCAAGTGGATTGGGGCCTAGCCTCTGGAAACACCATATATTTT.

The V gene is TRBV28, the J gene TRBJ2-7; the D is unclear. CDR3 length: 14 amino acids. V dropped 0 bases and J dropped 2 bases, with 8 bases sitting between them. Germline V gene sequence: CDR1 MDHEN, CDR2 SYDVKM. The CDR3 here is CASSLWGGAYEQYF. The DNA for the CDR3 is TGTGCCAGCAGTTTATGGGGTGGGGCCTACGAGCAGTACTTC.

The chain combines TRBV7-9 with TRBJ2-3; 8 bases are shared with TRBD1. CDR3 length: 18 residues. Trimming removed 5 bases from V and 2 bases from J; junction bases left unmatched: 15. Germline V lookup: CDR1 SEHNR, CDR2 FQNEAQ (reference sequence). The CDR3 DNA sequence: TGTGCCAGCAGCCCCCGGCATCCCGACAGGGGCTCCACAGATACGCAGTATTTT. This gives the protein CASSPRHPDRGSTDTQYF.

The chain uses TRBV5-1 and TRBJ2-3; TRBD2 aligns across 10 bases. The CDR3 contains 19 residues. The V segment lost 3 bases and the J segment 6 bases; nucleotides outside the gene matches: 19. Germline values: CDR1 SGHRS, CDR2 YFSETQ. The chain's CDR3 is CASSSGRRSGRAGSDTQYF. In DNA, the CDR3 is TGCGCCAGCAGCTCGGGGCGGAGAAGCGGGAGGGCCGGGTCGGATACGCAGTATTTT.

In this sample, this clone turned up once. The chain couples TRBV21-1 to TRBJ2-7. TRBV21-1 is labeled a pseudogene. This CDR3 has 15 residues. The CDR3 bases are TGTGCCAGCAGTTTGAGGCAGGGGAGGTCCTACGAGCAGTACTTC. It translates to CASSLRQGRSYEQYF.

The chain combines TRBV6-1 with TRBJ2-3; 11 nucleotides agree with TRBD2. Germline V gives CDR1 MNHNS, CDR2 SASEGT. Unmatched junction bases numbered 3, after V lost 6 bases and J lost 4 bases. The CDR3 contains 14 residues. The DNA for the CDR3 is TGTGCCAGCAGCGAACTAGCGGGAGCAGATACGCAGTATTTT. Translated, it gives CASSELAGADTQYF.

The CDR3 DNA sequence: TGTGCCAGCAGCGTAGCTACGAGGGGGGGTACGCAGTATTTT. As protein: CASSVATRGGTQYF. The genes are TRBV9 and TRBJ2-3, with D possibly matching TRBD2 (7 bases). This CDR3 contains 14 residues. Per germline, CDR1 SGDLS and CDR2 YYNGEE. With 0 bases removed from V and 8 bases from J, the gap between germline ends came to 13 bases. The full variable domain, rest sourced from reference TRBV9 and TRBJ2-3, is DSGVTQTPKHLITATGQRVTLRCSPRSGDLSVYWYQQSLDQGLQFLIQYYNGEERAKGNILERFSAQQFPDLHSELNLSSLELGDSALYFCASSVATRGGTQYFGPGTRLTVL.

This clone has ten or more counts. This chain links TRBV7-2 with TRBJ1-6; 7 bases are a match to TRBD1. The trim removed 5 bases at V and 8 bases at J, leaving 6 bases unmatched. Per germline, CDR1 SGHTA and CDR2 FQGNSA. There are 14 residues in the CDR3. The CDR3 sequence is CASSLQGPHSPLHF. CDR3 DNA: TGTGCCAGCAGCCTACAGGGGCCTCATTCACCCCTCCACTTT.